This TCR beta chain stems from a study of T-cell memory formation after mild COVID-19. Overall study results and limits: Memory cells collected pre-infection included some clones that later responded, suggesting cross-reactive memory joined.

TCRdb reanalysed the 5' RACE reads using MiXCR and keeps one entry per CDR3 protein. The sample lists tens of thousands of distinct CDR3 sequences, roughly a sixth occurring once. The CDR3 sequence is 12 residues long. Per germline, CDR1 WSHSY and CDR2 SAAADI. Trimming took off 2 bases at V and 7 bases at J, with 5 bases between the two ends. This clonotype occurred many times. The antigen is undetermined. Input material: PBMCs or a T cell subset sorted from them (not recorded which). This chain joins TRBV10-2 and TRBJ2-2; no definite D call. This TCR came from an adult who had mild COVID-19 (a few samples of this study predate the infection). Cell type and time point are not known. The CDR3 bases are TGCGCCAGCAGTGAGGCGTACGGGGAGCTGTTTTTT. This encodes CASSEAYGELFF.